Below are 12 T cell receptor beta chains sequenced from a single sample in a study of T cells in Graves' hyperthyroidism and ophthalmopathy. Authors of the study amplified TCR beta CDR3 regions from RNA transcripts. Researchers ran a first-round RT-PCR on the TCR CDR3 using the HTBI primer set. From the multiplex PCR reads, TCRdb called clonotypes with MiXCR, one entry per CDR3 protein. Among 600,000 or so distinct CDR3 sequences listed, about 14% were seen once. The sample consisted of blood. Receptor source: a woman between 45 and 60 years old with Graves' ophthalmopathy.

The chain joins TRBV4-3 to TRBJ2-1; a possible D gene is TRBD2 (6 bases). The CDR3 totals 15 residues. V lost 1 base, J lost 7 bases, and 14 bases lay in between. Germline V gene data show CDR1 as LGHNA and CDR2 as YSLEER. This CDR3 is CASSQAAGSLNEQFF. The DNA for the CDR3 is TGCGCCAGCAGCCAAGCTGCCGGGAGTCTTAATGAGCAGTTCTTC.

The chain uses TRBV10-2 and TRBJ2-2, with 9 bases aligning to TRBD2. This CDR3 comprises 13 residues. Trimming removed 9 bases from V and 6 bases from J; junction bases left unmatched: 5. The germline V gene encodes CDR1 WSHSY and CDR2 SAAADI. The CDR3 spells CASGWTSAGELFF. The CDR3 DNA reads TGCGCCAGTGGGTGGACTAGCGCCGGGGAGCTGTTTTTT.

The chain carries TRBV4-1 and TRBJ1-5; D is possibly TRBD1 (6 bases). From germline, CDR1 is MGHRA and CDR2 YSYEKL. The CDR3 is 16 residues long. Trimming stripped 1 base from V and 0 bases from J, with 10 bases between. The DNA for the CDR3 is TGCGCCAGCAGCCAAGCAGGGGATTATAGCAATCAGCCCCAGCATTTT. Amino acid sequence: CASSQAGDYSNQPQHF.

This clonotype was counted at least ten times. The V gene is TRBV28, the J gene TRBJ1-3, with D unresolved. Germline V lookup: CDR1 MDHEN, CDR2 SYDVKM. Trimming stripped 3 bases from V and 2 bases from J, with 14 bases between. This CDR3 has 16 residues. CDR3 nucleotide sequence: TGTGCCAGCAGTTTTTTGGGTACATCGACTGGAAACACCATATATTTT. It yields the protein CASSFLGTSTGNTIYF.

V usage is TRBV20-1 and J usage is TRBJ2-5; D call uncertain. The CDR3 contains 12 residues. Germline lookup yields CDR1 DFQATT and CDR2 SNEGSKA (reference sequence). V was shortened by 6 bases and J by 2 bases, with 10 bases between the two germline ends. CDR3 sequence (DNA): TGCAGTGCCTCCTTCAAGCAAGAGACCCAGTACTTC. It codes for CSASFKQETQYF.

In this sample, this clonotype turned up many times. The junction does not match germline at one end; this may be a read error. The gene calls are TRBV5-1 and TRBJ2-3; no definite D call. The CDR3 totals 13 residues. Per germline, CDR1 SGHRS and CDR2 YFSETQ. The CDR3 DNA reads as TGTGCCAGCAGCTCCGGGAGCACAGATACGCAGTATTTT. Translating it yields CASSSGSTDTQYF.

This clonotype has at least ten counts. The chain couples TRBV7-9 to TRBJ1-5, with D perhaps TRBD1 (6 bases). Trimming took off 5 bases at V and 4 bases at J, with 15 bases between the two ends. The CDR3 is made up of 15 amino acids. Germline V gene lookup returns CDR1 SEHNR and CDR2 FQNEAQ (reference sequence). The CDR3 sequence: CASSGGLKGNQPQHF. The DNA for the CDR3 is TGTGCCAGCAGCGGGGGCCTCAAGGGTAATCAGCCCCAGCATTTT.

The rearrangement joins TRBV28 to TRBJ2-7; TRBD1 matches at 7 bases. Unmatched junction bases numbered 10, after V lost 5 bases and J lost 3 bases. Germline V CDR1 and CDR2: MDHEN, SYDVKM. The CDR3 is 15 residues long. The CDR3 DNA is TGTGCCAGCAGTCCCGGGACAGCCAGCGACTACGAGCAGTACTTC. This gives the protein CASSPGTASDYEQYF.

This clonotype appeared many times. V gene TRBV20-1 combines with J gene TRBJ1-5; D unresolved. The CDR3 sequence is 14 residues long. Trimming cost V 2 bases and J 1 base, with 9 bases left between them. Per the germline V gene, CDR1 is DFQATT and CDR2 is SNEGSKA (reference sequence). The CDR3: CSARHASSNQPQHF. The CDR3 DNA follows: TGCAGTGCTAGACATGCCTCGAGCAATCAGCCCCAGCATTTT.

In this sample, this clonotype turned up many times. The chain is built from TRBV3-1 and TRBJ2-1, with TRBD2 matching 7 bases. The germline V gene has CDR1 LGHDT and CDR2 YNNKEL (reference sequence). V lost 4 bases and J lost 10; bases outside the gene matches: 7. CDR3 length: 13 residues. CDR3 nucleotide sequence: TGTGCCAGCAGCCCACCGGGACTACCAGAGCAGTTCTTC. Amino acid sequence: CASSPPGLPEQFF.

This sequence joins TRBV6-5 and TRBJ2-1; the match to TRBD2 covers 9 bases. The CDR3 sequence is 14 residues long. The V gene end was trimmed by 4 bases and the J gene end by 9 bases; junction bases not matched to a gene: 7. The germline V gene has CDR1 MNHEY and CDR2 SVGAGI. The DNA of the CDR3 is TGTGCCAGCAGTTCCAGCGGGAGGATGGGTGAGCAGTTCTTC. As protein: CASSSSGRMGEQFF.

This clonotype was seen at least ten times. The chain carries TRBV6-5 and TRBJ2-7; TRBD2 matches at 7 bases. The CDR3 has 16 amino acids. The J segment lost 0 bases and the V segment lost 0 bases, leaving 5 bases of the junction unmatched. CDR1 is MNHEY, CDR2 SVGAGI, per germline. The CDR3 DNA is TGTGCCAGCAGTTACTCGAGCGGGACGAGCTCCTACGAGCAGTACTTC. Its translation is CASSYSSGTSSYEQYF.